This T cell receptor beta chain was found in a study of control samples from healthy donors and cancer patients. V was cut by 6 bases and J by 8 bases, with 12 bases left in between. The CDR3 totals 12 residues. The germline V gene encodes CDR1 SGHVS and CDR2 FNYEAQ. The assay was immunoSEQ multiplex PCR, and TCRdb's table has in-frame clones only and misses some. The sample carries 79,000 or so clones, approximately 88% recorded once. The genes are TRBV7-6 and TRBJ2-3; D may match TRBD1 or TRBD2 (5 bases each). The sequencing sample was made of PBMCs. The receptor comes from a woman aged 45-65 years with colorectal cancer. CDR3 DNA sequence: TGTGCCAGCAGTCGGGACCCGGGTACGCAGTATTTT. Its protein is CASSRDPGTQYF.